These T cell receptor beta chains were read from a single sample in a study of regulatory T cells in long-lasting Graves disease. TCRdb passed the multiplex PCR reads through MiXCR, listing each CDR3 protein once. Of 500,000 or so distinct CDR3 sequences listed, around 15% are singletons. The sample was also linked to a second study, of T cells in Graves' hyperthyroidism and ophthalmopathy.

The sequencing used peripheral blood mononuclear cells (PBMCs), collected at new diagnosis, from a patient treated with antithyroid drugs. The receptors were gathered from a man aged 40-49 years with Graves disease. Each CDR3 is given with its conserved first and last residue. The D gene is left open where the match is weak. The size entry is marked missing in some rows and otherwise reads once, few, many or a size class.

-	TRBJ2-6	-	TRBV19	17	CASSPGGPFKGANVLTF	TGTGCCAGTAGTCCCGGGGGGCCCTTCAAGGGGGCCAACGTCCTGACTTTC
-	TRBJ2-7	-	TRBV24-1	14	CATSEGRIPYEQYF	TGTGCCACCAGTGAGGGAAGGATTCCCTACGAGCAGTACTTC
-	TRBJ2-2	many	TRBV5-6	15	CASYKRLSNTGELFF	TGTGCCAGTTATAAACGCCTCTCGAACACCGGGGAGCTGTTTTTT
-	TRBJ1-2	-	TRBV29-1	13	CSVEEGANYGYTF	TGCAGCGTTGAAGAAGGCGCTAACTATGGCTACACCTTC
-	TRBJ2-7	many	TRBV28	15	CASRIGGGGADEQYF	TGTGCCAGCCGGATAGGGGGTGGGGGGGCGGACGAGCAGTACTTC
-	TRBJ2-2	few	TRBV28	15	CASSFSGARTGELFF	TGTGCCAGCAGTTTTTCAGGGGCACGGACCGGGGAGCTGTTTTTT
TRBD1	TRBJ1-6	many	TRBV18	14	CASSQGQVNSPLHF	TGTGCCAGCTCACAGGGACAGGTGAATTCACCCCTCCACTTT
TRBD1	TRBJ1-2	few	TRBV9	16	CASSVGAQGAIYGYTF	TGTGCCAGCAGCGTAGGAGCACAGGGGGCAATCTATGGCTACACCTTC
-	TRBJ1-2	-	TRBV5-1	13	CASSLSVNYGYTF	TGCGCCAGCAGCTTATCCGTTAACTATGGCTACACCTTC
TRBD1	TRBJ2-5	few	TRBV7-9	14	CASSSPGGVETQYF	TGTGCCAGCAGCTCACCAGGGGGAGTGGAGACCCAGTACTTC
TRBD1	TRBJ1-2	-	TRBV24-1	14	CATSDGGQKHGYTF	TGTGCCACCAGTGATGGGGGACAGAAACATGGCTACACCTTC
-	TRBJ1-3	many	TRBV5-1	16	CASSLDGLSSGNTIYF	TGCGCCAGCAGCTTAGATGGCTTATCCTCTGGAAACACCATATATTTT
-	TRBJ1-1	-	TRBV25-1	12	CASHRDPEGAFF	TGTGCCAGTCATAGGGACCCCGAGGGAGCTTTCTTT
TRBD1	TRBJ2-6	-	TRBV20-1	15	CSARQGATGANVLTF	TGCAGTGCCCGACAGGGGGCGACTGGGGCCAACGTCCTGACTTTC
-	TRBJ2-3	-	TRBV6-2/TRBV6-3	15	CASSDRQASTDTQYF	TGTGCCAGCAGTGACCGCCAGGCCAGCACAGATACGCAGTATTTT
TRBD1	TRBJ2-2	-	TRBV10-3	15	CAISHRQGLAGELFF	TGTGCCATCAGCCACCGACAGGGGTTAGCCGGGGAGCTGTTTTTT
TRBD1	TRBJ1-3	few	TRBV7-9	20	CASSSLFTPRDRNSGNTIYF	TGTGCCAGCAGTTCCTTATTTACCCCACGGGACAGAAACTCTGGAAACACCATATATTTT
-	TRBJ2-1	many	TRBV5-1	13	CASSPSRGQILCF	TGCGCCAGCAGTCCAAGCCGGGGCCAAATATTATGCTTC
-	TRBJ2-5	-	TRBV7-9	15	CASSPERGAQETQYF	TGTGCCAGCAGCCCGGAGAGGGGGGCCCAAGAGACCCAGTACTTC
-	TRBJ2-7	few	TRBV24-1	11	CATSDLHEQYF	TGTGCCACCAGTGATTTGCACGAGCAGTACTTC
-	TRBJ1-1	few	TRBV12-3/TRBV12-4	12	CASSFAGTEAFF	TGTGCCAGCAGTTTCGCCGGCACTGAAGCTTTCTTT
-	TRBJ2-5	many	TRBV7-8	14	CASSLFSGQETQYF	TGTGCCAGCAGCTTATTCTCGGGCCAAGAGACCCAGTACTTC
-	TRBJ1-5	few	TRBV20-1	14	CSASLGQGNQPQHF	TGCAGTGCTAGTCTAGGGCAGGGAAATCAGCCCCAGCATTTT
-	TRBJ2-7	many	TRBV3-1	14	CASSQSGGKYEQYF	TGTGCCAGCAGCCAATCAGGGGGGAAGTACGAGCAGTACTTC
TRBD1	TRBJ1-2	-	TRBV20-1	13	CSALDRTPQSYTF	TGCAGTGCCTTGGACAGGACGCCCCAGAGCTACACCTTC
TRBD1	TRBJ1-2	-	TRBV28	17	CASRRPPGTGDLKGYTF	TGTGCCAGCAGGCGACCACCCGGGACAGGGGACTTGAAAGGCTACACCTTC
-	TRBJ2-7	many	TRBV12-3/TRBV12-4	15	CASSLTTASSYEQYF	TGTGCCAGCAGTTTGACTACCGCTAGCTCCTACGAGCAGTACTTC
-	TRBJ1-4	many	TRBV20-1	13	CSAREIQDEKLFF	TGCAGTGCTAGAGAAATACAAGATGAAAAACTGTTTTTT
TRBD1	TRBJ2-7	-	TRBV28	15	CASSLTGAMGYEQYF	TGTGCCAGCAGTTTAACAGGGGCCATGGGATACGAGCAGTACTTC
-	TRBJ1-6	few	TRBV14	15	CASSQATGVNSPLHF	TGTGCCAGCAGCCAAGCAACAGGAGTGAATTCACCCCTCCACTTT
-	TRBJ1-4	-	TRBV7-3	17	CATSDNLTTAPNEKLFF	TGTGCCACCAGTGATAACCTAACGACAGCCCCTAATGAAAAACTGTTTTTT
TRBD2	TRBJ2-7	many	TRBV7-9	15	CASSLDSAGVVEQYF	TGTGCCAGCAGCTTAGATTCCGCGGGAGTGGTCGAGCAGTACTTC
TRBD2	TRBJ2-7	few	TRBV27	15	CASSPGVGLAGEQYF	TGTGCCAGCAGCCCGGGGGTGGGACTAGCGGGAGAGCAGTACTTC
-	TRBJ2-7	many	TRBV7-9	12	CASSLASEKQYF	TGTGCCAGCAGCTTAGCGTCTGAGAAGCAGTACTTC
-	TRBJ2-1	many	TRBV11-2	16	CASRPSRAEPYNEQFF	TGTGCCAGCAGGCCCTCGAGAGCGGAACCCTACAATGAGCAGTTCTTC
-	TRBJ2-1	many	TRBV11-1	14	CASSTSESYNEQFF	TGTGCCAGCAGCACCTCGGAGTCTTACAATGAGCAGTTCTTC
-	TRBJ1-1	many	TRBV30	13	CAWSVTGWTEAFF	TGTGCCTGGAGTGTCACAGGGTGGACTGAAGCTTTCTTT
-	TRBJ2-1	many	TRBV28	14	CASSSGRSYNEQFF	TGTGCCAGCAGTTCTGGTAGGTCCTACAATGAGCAGTTCTTC
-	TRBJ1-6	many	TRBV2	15	CASSSQGSYNSPLHF	TGTGCCAGCAGCAGCCAGGGCAGCTATAATTCACCCCTCCACTTT
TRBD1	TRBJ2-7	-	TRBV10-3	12	CAISETGVLYDF	TGTGCCATCAGTGAAACAGGGGTTTTATATGACTTC
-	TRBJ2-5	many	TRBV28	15	CASSSGDSRAETQYF	TGTGCCAGCAGTTCCGGAGACAGCCGGGCAGAGACCCAGTACTTC
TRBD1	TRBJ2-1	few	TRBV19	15	CASRPGGQGANEQFF	TGTGCCAGTAGACCGGGGGGACAGGGGGCGAATGAGCAGTTCTTC
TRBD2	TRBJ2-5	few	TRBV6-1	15	CASSETSGSRETQYF	TGTGCCAGCAGTGAGACTAGCGGGAGTCGTGAGACCCAGTACTTC
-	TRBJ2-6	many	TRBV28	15	CASSLGISGANVLTF	TGTGCCAGCAGTTTAGGGATCTCCGGGGCCAACGTCCTGACTTTC
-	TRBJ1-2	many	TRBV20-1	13	CSAREAANYGYTF	TGCAGTGCTAGGGAGGCGGCTAACTATGGCTACACCTTC
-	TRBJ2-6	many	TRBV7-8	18	CASSFAHRSYSGANVLTF	TGTGCCAGCAGCTTTGCCCACAGGTCCTACTCTGGGGCCAACGTCCTGACTTTC
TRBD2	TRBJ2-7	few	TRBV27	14	CASSLVRSGDEQYF	TGTGCCAGCAGTTTAGTGAGGAGCGGGGACGAGCAGTACTTC
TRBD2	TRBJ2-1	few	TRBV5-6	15	CASSPGSGRYNEQFF	TGTGCCAGCAGCCCCGGGAGCGGGAGGTACAATGAGCAGTTCTTC
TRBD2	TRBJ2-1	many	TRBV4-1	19	CASSHPGLAGGPLRNEQFF	TGCGCCAGCAGCCACCCGGGACTAGCGGGAGGGCCTTTAAGGAATGAGCAGTTCTTC
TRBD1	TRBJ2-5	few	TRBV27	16	CASSSAGGPGIETQYF	TGTGCCAGCAGTTCCGCAGGGGGCCCGGGCATAGAGACCCAGTACTTC
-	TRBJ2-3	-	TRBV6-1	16	CASIPRVGGAADTQYF	TGTGCCAGCATCCCCCGGGTGGGGGGCGCAGCTGATACGCAGTATTTT
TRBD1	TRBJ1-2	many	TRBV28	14	CASSHTGGVDGYTF	TGTGCCAGCAGCCACACAGGGGGCGTCGATGGCTACACCTTC
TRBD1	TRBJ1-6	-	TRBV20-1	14	CSATWTGGGSPLHF	TGCAGTGCCACCTGGACAGGGGGCGGATCACCCCTCCACTTT
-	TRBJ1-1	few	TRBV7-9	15	CASSLEAALNTEAFF	TGTGCCAGCAGCTTAGAGGCGGCTTTGAACACTGAAGCTTTCTTT
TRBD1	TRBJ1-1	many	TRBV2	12	CASSVTGAEAFF	TGTGCCAGCAGTGTAACAGGGGCTGAAGCTTTCTTT
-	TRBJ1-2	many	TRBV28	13	CASSDPQGGGYTF	TGTGCCAGCAGTGACCCACAGGGCGGTGGCTACACCTTC
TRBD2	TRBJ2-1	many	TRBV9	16	CASSGQGGSSYNEQFF	TGTGCCAGCAGCGGTCAAGGCGGGAGCTCCTACAATGAGCAGTTCTTC